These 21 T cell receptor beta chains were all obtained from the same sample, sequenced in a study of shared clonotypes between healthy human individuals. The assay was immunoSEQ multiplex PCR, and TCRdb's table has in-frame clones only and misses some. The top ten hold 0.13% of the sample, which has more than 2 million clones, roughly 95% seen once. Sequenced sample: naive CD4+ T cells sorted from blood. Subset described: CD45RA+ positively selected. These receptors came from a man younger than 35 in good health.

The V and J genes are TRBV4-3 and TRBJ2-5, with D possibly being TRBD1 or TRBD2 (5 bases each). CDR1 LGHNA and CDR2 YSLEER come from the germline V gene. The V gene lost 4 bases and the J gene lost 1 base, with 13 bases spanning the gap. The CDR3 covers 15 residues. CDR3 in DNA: TGCGCCAGCAGCCGAGGGGAGTGGGGCCAAGAGACCCAGTACTTC. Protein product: CASSRGEWGQETQYF.

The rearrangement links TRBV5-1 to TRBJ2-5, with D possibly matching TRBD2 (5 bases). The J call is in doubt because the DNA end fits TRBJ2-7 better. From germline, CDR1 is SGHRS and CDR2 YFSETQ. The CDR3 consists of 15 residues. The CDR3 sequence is CASSPTWTLPYEQYF. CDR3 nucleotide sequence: TGCGCCAGCAGCCCAACTTGGACTCTACCCTACGAGCAGTACTTC.

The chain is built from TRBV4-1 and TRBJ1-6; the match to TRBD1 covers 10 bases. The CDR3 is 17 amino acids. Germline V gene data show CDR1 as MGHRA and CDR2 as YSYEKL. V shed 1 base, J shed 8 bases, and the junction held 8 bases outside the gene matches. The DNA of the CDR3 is TGCGCCAGCAGCCAAGTTTGGACAGGGGGTTCCCATTCACCCCTCCACTTT. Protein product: CASSQVWTGGSHSPLHF.

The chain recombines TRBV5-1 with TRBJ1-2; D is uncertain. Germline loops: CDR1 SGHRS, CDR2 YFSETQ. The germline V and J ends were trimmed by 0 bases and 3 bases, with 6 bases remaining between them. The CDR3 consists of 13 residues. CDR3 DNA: TGCGCCAGCAGCTTGGAATCAGACTATGGCTACACCTTC. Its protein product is CASSLESDYGYTF.

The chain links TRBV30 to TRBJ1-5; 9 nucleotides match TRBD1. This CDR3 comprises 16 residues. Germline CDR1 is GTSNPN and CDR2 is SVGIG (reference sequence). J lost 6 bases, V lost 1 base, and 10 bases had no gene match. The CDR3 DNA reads TGTGCCTGGAGTGACCCCGGGACAGGGAGGCTTCAGCCCCAGCATTTT. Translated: CAWSDPGTGRLQPQHF.

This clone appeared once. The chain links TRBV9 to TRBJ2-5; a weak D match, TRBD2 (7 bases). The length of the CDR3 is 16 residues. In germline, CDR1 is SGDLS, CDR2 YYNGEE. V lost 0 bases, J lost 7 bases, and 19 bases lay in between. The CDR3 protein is CASSVDAGGAPGTQYF. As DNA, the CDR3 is TGTGCCAGCAGCGTAGATGCTGGGGGGGCCCCCGGGACCCAGTACTTC.

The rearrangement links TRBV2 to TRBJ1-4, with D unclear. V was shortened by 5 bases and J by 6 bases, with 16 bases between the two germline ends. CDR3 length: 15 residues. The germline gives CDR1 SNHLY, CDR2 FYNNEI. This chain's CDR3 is CASSSGPEIYEKLFF. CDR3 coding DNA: TGTGCCAGCAGTTCAGGCCCCGAAATTTATGAAAAACTGTTTTTT. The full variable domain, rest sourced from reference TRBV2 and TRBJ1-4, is EPEVTQTPSHQVTQMGQEVILRCVPISNHLYFYWYRQILGQKVEFLVSFYNNEISEKSEIFDDQFSVERPDGSNFTLKIRSTKLEDSAMYFCASSSGPEIYEKLFFGSGTQLSVL.

The CDR3 DNA sequence: TGTGCCAGCAGTTTTACAGGGACTCCCGGGGAGCTGTTTTTT. The encoded protein is CASSFTGTPGELFF. V gene TRBV2 combines with J gene TRBJ2-2; D may correspond to TRBD1 or TRBD2 (6 bases each). This CDR3 has 14 amino acids. Trimming removed 5 bases from V and 6 bases from J, with 13 bases in between. Germline assignment: CDR1 SNHLY and CDR2 FYNNEI.

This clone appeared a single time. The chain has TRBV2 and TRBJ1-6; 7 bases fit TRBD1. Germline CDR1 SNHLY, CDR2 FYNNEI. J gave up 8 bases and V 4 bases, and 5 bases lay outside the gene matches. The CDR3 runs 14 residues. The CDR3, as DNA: TGTGCCAGCAGTGCTGACAGGGTGGATTCACCCCTCCACTTT. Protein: CASSADRVDSPLHF.

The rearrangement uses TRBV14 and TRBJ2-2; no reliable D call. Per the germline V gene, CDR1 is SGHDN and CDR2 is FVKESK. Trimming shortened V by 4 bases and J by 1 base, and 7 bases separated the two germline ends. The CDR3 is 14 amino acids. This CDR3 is CASSLRLNTGELFF. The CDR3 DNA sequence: TGTGCCAGCAGCCTGAGACTGAACACCGGGGAGCTGTTTTTT.

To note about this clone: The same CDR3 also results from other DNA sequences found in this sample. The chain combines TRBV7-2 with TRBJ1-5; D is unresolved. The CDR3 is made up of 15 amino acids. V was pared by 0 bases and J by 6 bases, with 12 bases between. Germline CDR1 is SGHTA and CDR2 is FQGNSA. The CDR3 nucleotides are TGTGCCAGCAGCTTAGCTGCCGGGGTGGGTCAGCCCCAGCATTTT. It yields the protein CASSLAAGVGQPQHF.

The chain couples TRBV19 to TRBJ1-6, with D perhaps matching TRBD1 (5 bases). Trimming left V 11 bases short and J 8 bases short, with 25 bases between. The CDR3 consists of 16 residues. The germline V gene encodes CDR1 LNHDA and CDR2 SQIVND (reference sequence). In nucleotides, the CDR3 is TGTGCCGCCAAAACTAGCCACAGGTTTAGCGATTCACCCCTCCACTTT. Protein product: CAAKTSHRFSDSPLHF.

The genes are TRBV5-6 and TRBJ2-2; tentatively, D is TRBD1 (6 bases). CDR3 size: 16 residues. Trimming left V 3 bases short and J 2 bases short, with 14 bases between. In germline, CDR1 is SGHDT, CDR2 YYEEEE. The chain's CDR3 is CASSWGGTLNTGELFF. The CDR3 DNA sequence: TGTGCCAGCAGCTGGGGTGGGACACTAAACACCGGGGAGCTGTTTTTT.

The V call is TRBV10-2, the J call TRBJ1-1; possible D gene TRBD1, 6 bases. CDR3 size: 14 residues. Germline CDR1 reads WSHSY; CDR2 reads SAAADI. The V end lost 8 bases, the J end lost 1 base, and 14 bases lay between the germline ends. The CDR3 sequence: CASWFRGENTEAFF. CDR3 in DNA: TGCGCCAGCTGGTTCAGGGGCGAGAACACTGAAGCTTTCTTT.

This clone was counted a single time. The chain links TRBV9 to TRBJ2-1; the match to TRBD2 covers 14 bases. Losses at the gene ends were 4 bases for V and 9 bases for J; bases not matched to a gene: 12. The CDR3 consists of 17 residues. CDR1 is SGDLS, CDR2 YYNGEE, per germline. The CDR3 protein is CASSSPSGTSGRVEQFF. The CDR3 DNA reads TGTGCCAGCAGCTCCCCCTCGGGGACTAGCGGGAGAGTTGAGCAGTTCTTC.

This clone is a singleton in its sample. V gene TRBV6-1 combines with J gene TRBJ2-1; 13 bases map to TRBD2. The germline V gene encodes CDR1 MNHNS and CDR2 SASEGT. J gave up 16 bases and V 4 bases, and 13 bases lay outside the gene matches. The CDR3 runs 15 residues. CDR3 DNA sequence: TGTGCCAGCAGTGCTACTAGCGGGAGGGCCAGGGTCAAATTCTTC. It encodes CASSATSGRARVKFF.

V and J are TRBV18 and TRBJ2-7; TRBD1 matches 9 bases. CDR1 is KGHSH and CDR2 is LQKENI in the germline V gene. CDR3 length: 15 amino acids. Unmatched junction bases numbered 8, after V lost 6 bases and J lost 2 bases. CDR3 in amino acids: CASSIRQGETYEQYF. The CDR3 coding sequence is TGTGCCAGCTCCATAAGACAGGGGGAAACCTACGAGCAGTACTTC.

CDR3 in DNA: TGCGCCAGCAGCTTGGACGTTGGGGCAGGGCCTCAGAGGAACTATGGCTACACCTTC. Its protein is CASSLDVGAGPQRNYGYTF. The rearrangement links TRBV5-1 to TRBJ1-2, with TRBD1 as a possible D gene (5 bases). Germline values: CDR1 SGHRS, CDR2 YFSETQ. The CDR3 contains 19 residues. V lost 0 bases and J 2 bases, leaving 23 bases between the germline ends.

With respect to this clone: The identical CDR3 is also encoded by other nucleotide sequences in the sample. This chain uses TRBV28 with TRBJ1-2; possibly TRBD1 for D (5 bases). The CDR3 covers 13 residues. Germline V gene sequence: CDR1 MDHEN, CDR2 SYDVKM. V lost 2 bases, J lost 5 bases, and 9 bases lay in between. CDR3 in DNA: TGTGCCAGCAGTTTAACAGGCTCGTATGGCTACACCTTC. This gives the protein CASSLTGSYGYTF.

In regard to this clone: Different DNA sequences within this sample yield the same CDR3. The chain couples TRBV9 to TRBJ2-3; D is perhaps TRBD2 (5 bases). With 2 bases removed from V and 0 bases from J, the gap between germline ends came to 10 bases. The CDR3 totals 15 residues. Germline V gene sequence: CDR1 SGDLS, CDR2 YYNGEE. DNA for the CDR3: TGTGCCAGCAGCGTCGGGCTAGCTAGCACAGATACGCAGTATTTT. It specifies CASSVGLASTDTQYF.

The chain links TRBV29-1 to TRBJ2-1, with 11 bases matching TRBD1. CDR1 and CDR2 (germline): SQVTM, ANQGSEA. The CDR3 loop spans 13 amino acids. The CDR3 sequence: CTIGTGGSNEQFF. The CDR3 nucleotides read TGCACGATAGGGACAGGGGGTAGCAATGAGCAGTTCTTC.